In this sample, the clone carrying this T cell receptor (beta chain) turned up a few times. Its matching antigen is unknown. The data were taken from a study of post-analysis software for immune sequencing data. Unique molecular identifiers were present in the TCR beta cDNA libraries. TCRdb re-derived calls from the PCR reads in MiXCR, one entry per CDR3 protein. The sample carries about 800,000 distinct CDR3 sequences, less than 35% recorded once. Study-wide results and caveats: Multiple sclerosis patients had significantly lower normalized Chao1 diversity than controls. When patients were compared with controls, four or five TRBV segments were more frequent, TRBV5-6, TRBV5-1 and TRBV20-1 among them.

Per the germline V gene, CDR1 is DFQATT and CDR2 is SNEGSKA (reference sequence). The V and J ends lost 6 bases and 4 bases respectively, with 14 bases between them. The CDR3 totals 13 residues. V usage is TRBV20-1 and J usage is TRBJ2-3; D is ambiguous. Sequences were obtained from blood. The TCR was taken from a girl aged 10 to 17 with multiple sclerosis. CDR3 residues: CSASLKVADTQYF. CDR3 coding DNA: TGCAGTGCCAGTCTAAAAGTCGCAGATACGCAGTATTTT.